Reported below is one T cell receptor (beta chain). Per germline, CDR1 SEHNR and CDR2 FQNEAQ (reference sequence). The V end was cut by 3 bases, the J end by 8 bases, with 23 bases between. CDR3 length: 17 amino acids. This record belongs to a study of brain T cells in children with intractable seizures. Clones were sequenced by immunoSEQ multiplex PCR, and TCRdb holds only the in-frame ones, with some missing. The sample comprises about 340,000 clones, about 94% of which are singletons, and 5% to 7% rests with the top ten. Time point given: blood from clinic visit 5 months post-surgery; TSC patient then seizure free.

The sample here was peripheral blood, taken 4 to 5 months after surgery. This clonotype originated in a boy in the first two years of life with tuberous sclerosis and intractable seizures. This chain joins TRBV7-9 and TRBJ2-1, with D perhaps matching TRBD1 (5 bases). Here the CDR3 reads CASSFTQGQVLLDEQFF. The CDR3 DNA is TGTGCCAGCAGCTTCACTCAGGGTCAGGTTCTCCTTGATGAGCAGTTCTTC. Supplemented by reference TRBV7-9 and TRBJ2-1, the full variable domain reads DTGVSQNPRHKITKRGQNVTFRCDPISEHNRLYWYRQTLGQGPEFLTYFQNEAQLEKSRLLSDRFSAERPKGSFSTLEIQRTEQGDSAMYLCASSFTQGQVLLDEQFFGPGTRLTVL.